These 24 T cell receptor beta chains share one sample of origin, sequenced in a study of T cell responses to AZD1222 COVID-19 vaccine. Sequenced by immunoSEQ multiplex PCR; TCRdb stores in-frame clones only, minus some. The sample includes around 180,000 clones, over 75% seen only once; the top ten take about 6.9%. Here the sequenced sample was peripheral blood, taken on day 0 of AZD1222 vaccination. The receptors were gathered from an adult in good health.

CDR3 sequence: CASSPDPGGETQYF. The CDR3 DNA reads TGTGCCAGCAGCCCGGACCCCGGTGGAGAGACCCAGTACTTC. The rearrangement joins TRBV5-4 to TRBJ2-5; D ambiguous. Germline CDR1 SGHNT, CDR2 YYREEE (reference sequence). V gave up 4 bases and J gave up 4 bases, with 14 bases separating them. The CDR3 has 14 residues.

The sample holds a few counts of this clone. The rearrangement joins TRBV3-1 (or the pseudogene TRBV3-2) to TRBJ2-7; no clear D. The CDR3 has 11 residues. The germline CDR1 and CDR2 sequences are LGHDT and YNNKEL (reference sequence). Trimming stripped 1 base from V and 5 bases from J, with 3 bases between. CDR3 residues: CASSQAHEQYF. The DNA of the CDR3 is TGTGCCAGCAGCCAAGCCCACGAGCAGTACTTC.

The chain uses TRBV5-4 and TRBJ1-1, with 12 bases fitting TRBD1. V trimming: 4 bases; J trimming: 4 bases; junction bases outside the gene matches: 8. Germline-derived CDR1 and CDR2 are SGHNT and YYREEE (reference sequence). The CDR3 sequence is 16 residues long. CDR3 sequence reads: CASSPGTGGIATEAFF. The CDR3 DNA follows: TGTGCCAGCAGCCCTGGGACAGGGGGCATCGCCACTGAAGCTTTCTTT. The full variable domain, with the rest looked up from reference TRBV5-4 and TRBJ1-1, is ETGVTQSPTHLIKTRGQQVTLRCSSQSGHNTVSWYQQALGQGPQFIFQYYREEENGRGNFPPRFSGLQFPNYSSELNVNALELDDSALYLCASSPGTGGIATEAFFGQGTRLTVV.

This chain links TRBV7-9 with TRBJ1-2; D unclear. CDR1 is SEHNR and CDR2 is FQNEAQ in the germline V gene (reference sequence). V was pared by 1 base and J by 8 bases, with 11 bases between. This CDR3 has 13 amino acids. In nucleotides, the CDR3 is TGTGCCAGCAGCTTAGAATCCGTAGGGGGCTACACCTTC. Residues: CASSLESVGGYTF.

This chain links TRBV6-5 with TRBJ1-4; D might be TRBD1 (5 bases). The CDR3 runs 15 residues. Trimming took 2 bases from V and 3 from J, leaving 10 bases between them. From germline, CDR1 is MNHEY and CDR2 SVGAGI. DNA of the CDR3: TGTGCCAGCAGTTACGCAGGGTACTCTAATGAAAAACTGTTTTTT. This translates into CASSYAGYSNEKLFF.

The chain recombines TRBV4-1 with TRBJ2-7, with a tentative D call TRBD1 (6 bases). CDR3 length: 15 amino acids. The germline gives CDR1 MGHRA, CDR2 YSYEKL. V lost 1 base, J lost 6 bases, and 16 bases lay in between. The CDR3 region is CASSQVRAQGFEQYF. Here the CDR3 DNA reads TGCGCCAGCAGCCAAGTTCGTGCACAGGGTTTCGAGCAGTACTTC.

CDR3 amino acids: CAISETGDYGYTF. DNA of the CDR3: TGTGCCATCAGCGAAACAGGGGACTATGGCTACACCTTC. V gene TRBV10-3 combines with J gene TRBJ1-2; 7 bases line up with TRBD1. J was trimmed by 3 bases and V by 6 bases; bases with no gene match: 4. Germline loops: CDR1 ENHRY, CDR2 SYGVKD. The CDR3 is 13 residues long.

This clone has only one observation. This sequence joins TRBV9 and TRBJ2-2; perhaps TRBD1 as D (6 bases). Germline values: CDR1 SGDLS, CDR2 YYNGEE. The CDR3 is 16 amino acids. The V end lost 4 bases, the J end lost 0 bases, and 13 bases lay between the germline ends. The CDR3 loop reads CASSSLEGANTGELFF. The CDR3 DNA reads as TGTGCCAGCAGCTCCCTTGAGGGGGCGAACACCGGGGAGCTGTTTTTT.

CDR3 sequence: CASSLGADTQYF. In DNA, the CDR3 is TGTGCCAGCAGCTTGGGGGCAGATACGCAGTATTTT. The gene calls are TRBV5-8 and TRBJ2-3; no clear D. CDR3 length: 12 amino acids. The germline CDR1 and CDR2 sequences are SGHTS and YDEGEE. Trimming left V 0 bases short and J 4 bases short, with 3 bases between.

This chain connects TRBV5-1 to TRBJ1-1; D not resolved. The CDR3 length is 12 residues. V was clipped by 0 bases and J by 5 bases, with 5 bases between them. The germline V gene has CDR1 SGHRS and CDR2 YFSETQ. Written as DNA, the CDR3 is TGCGCCAGCAGCTTGGGGACGACTGAAGCTTTCTTT. Its translation is CASSLGTTEAFF.

This clone was observed a single time. This sequence joins TRBV6-2 or TRBV6-3 and TRBJ2-3; TRBD2 matches 7 bases. Germline V gene lookup returns CDR1 MNHEY and CDR2 SVGEGT. With 2 bases clipped from V and 1 base from J, the junction kept 6 bases outside the gene matches. The CDR3 has 16 amino acids. DNA for the CDR3: TGTGCCAGCAGTTACCAGAGCGGGGCTGGCACAGATACGCAGTATTTT. Translating gives CASSYQSGAGTDTQYF.

The V gene is TRBV10-3, the J gene TRBJ2-3; TRBD2 is a possible D gene (6 bases). Germline CDR1 ENHRY, CDR2 SYGVKD. The CDR3 is 15 residues long. Trimming shortened V by 3 bases and J by 6 bases, and 16 bases separated the two germline ends. Here the CDR3 DNA reads TGTGCCATCAGTGACCCTTCCGCGGGGTTGGATACGCAGTATTTT. Protein sequence: CAISDPSAGLDTQYF.

This clone was found once. This sequence joins TRBV24-1 and TRBJ1-1; a weak D match, TRBD1 (5 bases). The CDR3 consists of 13 residues. The V end was cut by 8 bases, the J end by 5 bases, with 14 bases between. The germline V gene encodes CDR1 KGHDR and CDR2 SFDVKD. CDR3 in DNA: TGTGCCACCATTGTTGGGGGGAGGACTGAAGCTTTCTTT. Encoded protein: CATIVGGRTEAFF.

The V call is TRBV4-2, the J call TRBJ1-5; no clear D. The CDR3 extends over 13 amino acids. Trimming removed 2 bases at V and 5 bases at J, with 7 bases between. Per the germline V gene, CDR1 is LGHNA and CDR2 is YNFKEQ. The CDR3 DNA reads TGTGCCAGCAGCCAACTACAGTATCAGCCCCAGCATTTT. Protein sequence: CASSQLQYQPQHF.

This chain connects TRBV28 to TRBJ1-1; a possible D gene is TRBD1 (6 bases). Between the trimmed V and J ends, which lost 6 bases and 7 bases, there was a span of 21 bases. The CDR3 runs to 15 residues. Germline V gives CDR1 MDHEN, CDR2 SYDVKM. This CDR3 reads CASSRFTGQRGEAFF. The CDR3 DNA is TGTGCCAGCAGCCGCTTCACAGGACAGCGAGGTGAAGCTTTCTTT.

CDR3 bases: TGTGCCAGCTCACCACCGGGGACCTACGAGCAGTACGTC. Its protein product is CASSPPGTYEQYV. This chain joins TRBV18 and TRBJ2-7; no firm D call. The length of the CDR3 is 13 residues. Germline CDR1 reads KGHSH; CDR2 reads LQKENI. The ends were cut back, 0 bases at V and 2 bases at J, with 5 bases in the middle.

This clone has just one count. The chain uses TRBV6-2 or TRBV6-3 and TRBJ1-2; tentatively, D is TRBD1 (6 bases). The CDR3 has 18 residues. In germline, CDR1 is MNHEY, CDR2 SVGEGT. Trimming took 2 bases from V and 2 from J, leaving 21 bases between them. The CDR3 here is CASSYPITGSLLNYGYTF. The CDR3 DNA reads as TGTGCCAGCAGTTACCCGATAACAGGGTCCCTTTTAAACTATGGCTACACCTTC.

V is TRBV9 and J is TRBJ1-2; TRBD1 is a possible D gene (6 bases). Between the trimmed V and J ends, which lost 4 bases and 3 bases, there was a span of 16 bases. CDR3 length: 15 amino acids. Germline V gene sequence: CDR1 SGDLS, CDR2 YYNGEE. CDR3 sequence reads: CASSSRAGEDYGYTF. DNA of the CDR3: TGTGCCAGCAGCTCCAGGGCAGGGGAGGACTATGGCTACACCTTC.

The V call is TRBV29-1, the J call TRBJ2-3; 8 positions agree with TRBD1. The V and J ends lost 5 bases and 4 bases, in that order; junction bases with no gene match: 5. Germline V CDR1 and CDR2: SQVTM, ANQGSEA. The CDR3 is 13 residues long. The CDR3 DNA reads as TGCAGCGTTTTCAGGGGGCAAGCAGATACGCAGTATTTT. It yields the protein CSVFRGQADTQYF.

The J gene is TRBJ1-2, the V gene TRBV4-1; D uncertain. V was pared by 0 bases and J by 7 bases, with 9 bases between. Germline loops: CDR1 MGHRA, CDR2 YSYEKL. The CDR3 totals 13 residues. The CDR3 DNA reads as TGCGCCAGCAGCCAAGATTCAGGAGGTGGCTACACCTTC. This codes for CASSQDSGGGYTF.

The rearrangement joins TRBV15 to TRBJ2-5; maybe TRBD1 (6 bases). Trimming shortened V by 6 bases and J by 2 bases, and 16 bases separated the two germline ends. Germline V gives CDR1 LNHNV, CDR2 YYDKDF (reference sequence). The CDR3 has 15 amino acids. CDR3 protein: CATRRPGTPQETQYF. The CDR3 nucleotides read TGTGCCACCAGGAGACCGGGGACACCACAAGAGACCCAGTACTTC. Filled out from reference TRBV15 and TRBJ2-5, the complete variable domain reads DAMVIQNPRYQVTQFGKPVTLSCSQTLNHNVMYWYQQKSSQAPKLLFHYYDKDFNNEADTPDNFQSRRPNTSFCFLDIRSPGLGDTAMYLCATRRPGTPQETQYFGPGTRLLVL.

The gene calls are TRBV3-1 (or the pseudogene TRBV3-2) and TRBJ1-1; 7 positions agree with TRBD1. From germline, CDR1 is LGHDT and CDR2 YNNKEL (reference sequence). The CDR3 spans 15 residues. V trimming: 6 bases; J trimming: 2 bases; junction bases outside the gene matches: 9. The CDR3 spells CASRQRQGENTEAFF. The CDR3 DNA reads TGTGCCAGCAGACAAAGACAGGGAGAAAACACTGAAGCTTTCTTT.

This clone was seen only once. The CDR3 region has the DNA TGCAGCGTTGAAGATCAGGGACTAGCGCTGCCAGATACGCAGTATTTT. Its translation is CSVEDQGLALPDTQYF. The chain links TRBV29-1 to TRBJ2-3; 10 bases fit TRBD2. The length of the CDR3 is 16 residues. The germline V gene encodes CDR1 SQVTM and CDR2 ANQGSEA. V trimming: 0 bases; J trimming: 4 bases; junction bases outside the gene matches: 7.

The rearrangement joins TRBV5-5 to TRBJ1-2; 10 bases align to TRBD1. This CDR3 has 15 residues. Germline loops: CDR1 SGHKS, CDR2 YYEKEE (reference sequence). V shed 0 bases, J shed 3 bases, and the junction held 2 bases outside the gene matches. In DNA, the CDR3 is TGTGCCAGCAGCTTGGGGGACAGGGGTGACTATGGCTACACCTTC. Its protein product is CASSLGDRGDYGYTF.